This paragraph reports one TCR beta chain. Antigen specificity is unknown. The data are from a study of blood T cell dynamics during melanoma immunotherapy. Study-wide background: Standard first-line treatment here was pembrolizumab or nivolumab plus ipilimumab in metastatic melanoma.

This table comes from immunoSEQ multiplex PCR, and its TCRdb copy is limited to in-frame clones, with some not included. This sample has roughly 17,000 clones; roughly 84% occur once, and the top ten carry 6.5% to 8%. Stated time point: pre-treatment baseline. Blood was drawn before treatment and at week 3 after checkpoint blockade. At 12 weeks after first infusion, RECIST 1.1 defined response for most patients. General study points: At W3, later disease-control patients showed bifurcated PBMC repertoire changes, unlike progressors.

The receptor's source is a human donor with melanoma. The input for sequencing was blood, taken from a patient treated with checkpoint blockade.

The CDR3 spells CASRTQRTVETQYF. CDR3 DNA: TGTGCCAGCAGAACCCAAAGGACAGTTGAGACCCAGTACTTC. The rearrangement joins TRBV28 to TRBJ2-5, with D possibly being TRBD1 (6 bases). Trimming removed 6 bases at V and 5 bases at J, with 16 bases between. This CDR3 is 14 amino acids long. CDR1 and CDR2 (germline): MDHEN, SYDVKM.